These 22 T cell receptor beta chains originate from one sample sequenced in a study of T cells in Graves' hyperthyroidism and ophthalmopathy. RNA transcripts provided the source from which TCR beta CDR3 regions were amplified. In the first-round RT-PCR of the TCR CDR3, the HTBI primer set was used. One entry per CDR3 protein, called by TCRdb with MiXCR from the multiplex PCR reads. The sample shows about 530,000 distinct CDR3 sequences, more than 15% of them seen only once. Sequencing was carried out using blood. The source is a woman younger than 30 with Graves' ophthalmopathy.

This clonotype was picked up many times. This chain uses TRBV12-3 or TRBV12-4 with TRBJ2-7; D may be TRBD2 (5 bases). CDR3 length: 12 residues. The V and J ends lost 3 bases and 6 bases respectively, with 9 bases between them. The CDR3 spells CASSFSRGEQYF. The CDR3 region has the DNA TGTGCCAGCAGTTTCAGCCGGGGCGAGCAGTACTTC.

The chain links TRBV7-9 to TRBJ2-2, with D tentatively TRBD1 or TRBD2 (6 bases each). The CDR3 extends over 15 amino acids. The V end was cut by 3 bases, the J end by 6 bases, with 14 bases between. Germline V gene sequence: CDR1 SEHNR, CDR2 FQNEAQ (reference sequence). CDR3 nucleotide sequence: TGTGCCAGCAGCTTTGGTTCAGGGGAGGCCGGGGAGCTGTTTTTT. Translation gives CASSFGSGEAGELFF.

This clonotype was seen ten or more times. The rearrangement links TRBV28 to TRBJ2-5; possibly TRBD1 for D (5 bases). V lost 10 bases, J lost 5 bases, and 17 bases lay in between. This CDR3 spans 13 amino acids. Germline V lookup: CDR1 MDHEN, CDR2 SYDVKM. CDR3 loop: CATYYPAGETQYF. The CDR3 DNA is TGTGCCACCTATTACCCCGCAGGGGAGACCCAGTACTTC.

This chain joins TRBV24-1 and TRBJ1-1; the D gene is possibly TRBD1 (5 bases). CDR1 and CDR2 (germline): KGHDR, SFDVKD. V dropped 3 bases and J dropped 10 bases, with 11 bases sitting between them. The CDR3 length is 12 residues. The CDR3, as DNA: TGTGCCACCAGTGATCTACCGGGGCGAGCTTTCTTT. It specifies CATSDLPGRAFF.

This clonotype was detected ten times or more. CDR3 bases: TGCAGCCGGGTCCCTCTAGCGGGAGCCTACAATGAGCAGTTCTTC. The encoded protein is CSRVPLAGAYNEQFF. V and J are TRBV20-1 and TRBJ2-1; 10 nucleotides agree with TRBD2. Germline values: CDR1 DFQATT, CDR2 SNEGSKA (reference sequence). CDR3 length: 15 amino acids.

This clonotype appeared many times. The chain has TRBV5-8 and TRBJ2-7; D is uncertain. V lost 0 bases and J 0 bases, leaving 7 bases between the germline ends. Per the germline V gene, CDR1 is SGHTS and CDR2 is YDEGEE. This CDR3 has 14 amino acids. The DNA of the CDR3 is TGTGCCAGCAGCTTGGAAGACAACTCCTACGAGCAGTACTTC. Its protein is CASSLEDNSYEQYF.

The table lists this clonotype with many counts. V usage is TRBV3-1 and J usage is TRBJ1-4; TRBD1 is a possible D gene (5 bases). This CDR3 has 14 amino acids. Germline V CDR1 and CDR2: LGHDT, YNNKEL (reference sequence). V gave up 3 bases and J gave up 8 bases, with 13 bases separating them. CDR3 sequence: CASSHGLGGEKLFF. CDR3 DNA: TGTGCCAGCAGCCATGGTCTTGGGGGGGAAAAACTGTTTTTT.

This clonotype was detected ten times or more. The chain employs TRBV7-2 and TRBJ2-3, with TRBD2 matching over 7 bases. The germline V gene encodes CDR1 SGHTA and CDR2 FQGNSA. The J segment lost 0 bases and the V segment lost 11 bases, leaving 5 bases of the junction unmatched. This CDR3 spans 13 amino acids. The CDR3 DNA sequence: TGTGCCGGGGGGGGAATTAGCACAGATACGCAGTATTTT. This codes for CAGGGISTDTQYF.

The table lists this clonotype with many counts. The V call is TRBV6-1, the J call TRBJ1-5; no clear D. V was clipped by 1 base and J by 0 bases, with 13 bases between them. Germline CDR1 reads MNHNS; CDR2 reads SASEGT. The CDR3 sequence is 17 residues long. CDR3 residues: CASSEGRNPYSNQPQHF. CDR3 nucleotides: TGTGCCAGCAGTGAAGGAAGGAATCCGTATAGCAATCAGCCCCAGCATTTT.

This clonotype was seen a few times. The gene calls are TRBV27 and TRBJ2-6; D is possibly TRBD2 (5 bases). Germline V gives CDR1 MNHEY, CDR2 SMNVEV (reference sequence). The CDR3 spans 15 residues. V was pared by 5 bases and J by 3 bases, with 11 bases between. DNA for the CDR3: TGTGCCAGCAGTCCGAGGGATGTTGGGGCCAACGTCCTGACTTTC. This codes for CASSPRDVGANVLTF.

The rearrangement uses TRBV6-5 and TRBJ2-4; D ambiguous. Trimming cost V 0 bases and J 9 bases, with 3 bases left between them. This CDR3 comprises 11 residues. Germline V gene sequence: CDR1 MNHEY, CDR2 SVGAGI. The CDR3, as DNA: TGTGCCAGCAGTTACTCGGGCATTCAGTACTTC. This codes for CASSYSGIQYF.

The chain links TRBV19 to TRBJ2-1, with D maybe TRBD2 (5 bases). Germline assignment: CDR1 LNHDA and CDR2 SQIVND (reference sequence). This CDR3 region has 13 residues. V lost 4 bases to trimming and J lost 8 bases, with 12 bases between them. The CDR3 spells CASSTWAEDEQFF. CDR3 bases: TGTGCCAGTAGTACTTGGGCGGAGGATGAGCAGTTCTTC.

The CDR3 sequence: CASSRLAGGIQETQYF. The CDR3 DNA is TGTGCCAGCAGTCGACTAGCGGGGGGAATCCAAGAGACCCAGTACTTC. The gene calls are TRBV7-9 and TRBJ2-5; 13 bases match TRBD2. The ends lost 6 bases at V and 1 base at J; junction bases unmatched: 5. Germline V CDR1 and CDR2: SEHNR, FQNEAQ (reference sequence). The CDR3 is 16 amino acids.

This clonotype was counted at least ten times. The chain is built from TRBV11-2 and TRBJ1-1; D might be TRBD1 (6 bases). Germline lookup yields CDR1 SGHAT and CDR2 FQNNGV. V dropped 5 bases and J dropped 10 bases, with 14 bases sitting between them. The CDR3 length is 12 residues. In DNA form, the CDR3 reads TGTGCCAGCAGCCCCGCAGGGGAAGGAGCTTTCTTT. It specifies CASSPAGEGAFF.

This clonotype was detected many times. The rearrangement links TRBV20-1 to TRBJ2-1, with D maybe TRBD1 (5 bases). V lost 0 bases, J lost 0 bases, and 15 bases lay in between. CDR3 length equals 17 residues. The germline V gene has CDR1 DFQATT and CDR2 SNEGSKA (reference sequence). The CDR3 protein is CSARDLGAGPSYNEQFF. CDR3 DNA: TGCAGTGCTAGAGATTTGGGCGCAGGGCCCTCCTACAATGAGCAGTTCTTC.

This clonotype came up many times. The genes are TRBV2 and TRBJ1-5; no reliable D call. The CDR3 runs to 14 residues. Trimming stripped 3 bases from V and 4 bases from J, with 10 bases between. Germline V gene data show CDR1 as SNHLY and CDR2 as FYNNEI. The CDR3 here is CASSDDAGNQPQHF. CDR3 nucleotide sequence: TGTGCCAGCAGTGATGATGCCGGTAATCAGCCCCAGCATTTT.

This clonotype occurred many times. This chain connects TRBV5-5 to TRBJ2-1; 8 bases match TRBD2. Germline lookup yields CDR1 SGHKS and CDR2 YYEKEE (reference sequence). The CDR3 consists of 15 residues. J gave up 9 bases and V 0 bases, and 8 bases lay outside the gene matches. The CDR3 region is CASSLAGGRSGEQFF. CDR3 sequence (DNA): TGTGCCAGCAGCTTGGCGGGGGGGCGGTCGGGTGAGCAGTTCTTC.

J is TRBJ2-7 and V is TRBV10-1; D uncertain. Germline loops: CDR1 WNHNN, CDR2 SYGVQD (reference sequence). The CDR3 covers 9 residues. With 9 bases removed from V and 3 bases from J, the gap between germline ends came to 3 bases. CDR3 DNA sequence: TGCGCCAGTGACTACGAGCAGTACTTC. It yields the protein CASDYEQYF.

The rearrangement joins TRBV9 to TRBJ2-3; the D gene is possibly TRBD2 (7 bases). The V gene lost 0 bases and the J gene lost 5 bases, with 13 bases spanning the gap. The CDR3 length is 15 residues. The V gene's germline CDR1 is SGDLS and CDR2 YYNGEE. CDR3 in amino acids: CASSVEGGGEDTQYF. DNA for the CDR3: TGTGCCAGCAGCGTAGAGGGAGGGGGTGAAGATACGCAGTATTTT.

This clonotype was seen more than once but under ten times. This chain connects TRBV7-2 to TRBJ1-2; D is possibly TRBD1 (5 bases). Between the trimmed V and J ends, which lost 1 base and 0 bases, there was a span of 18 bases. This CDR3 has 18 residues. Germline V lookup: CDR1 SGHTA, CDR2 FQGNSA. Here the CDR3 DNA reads TGTGCCAGCAGCTTAGTCGTCGCCGACAGCAGTTCTAACTATGGCTACACCTTC. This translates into CASSLVVADSSSNYGYTF.

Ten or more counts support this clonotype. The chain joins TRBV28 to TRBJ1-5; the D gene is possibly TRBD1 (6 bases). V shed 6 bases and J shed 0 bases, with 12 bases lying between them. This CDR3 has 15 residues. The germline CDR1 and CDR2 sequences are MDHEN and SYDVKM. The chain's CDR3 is CASRPGHFSNQPQHF. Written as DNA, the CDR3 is TGTGCCAGCAGACCGGGACACTTTAGCAATCAGCCCCAGCATTTT.

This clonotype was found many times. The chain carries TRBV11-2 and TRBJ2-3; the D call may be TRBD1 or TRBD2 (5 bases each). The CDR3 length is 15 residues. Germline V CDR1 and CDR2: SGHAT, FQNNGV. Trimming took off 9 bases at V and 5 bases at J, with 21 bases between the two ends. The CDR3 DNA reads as TGTGCCAGGTGCAACCGGGACCCTGGGGAAGATACGCAGTATTTT. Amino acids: CARCNRDPGEDTQYF.